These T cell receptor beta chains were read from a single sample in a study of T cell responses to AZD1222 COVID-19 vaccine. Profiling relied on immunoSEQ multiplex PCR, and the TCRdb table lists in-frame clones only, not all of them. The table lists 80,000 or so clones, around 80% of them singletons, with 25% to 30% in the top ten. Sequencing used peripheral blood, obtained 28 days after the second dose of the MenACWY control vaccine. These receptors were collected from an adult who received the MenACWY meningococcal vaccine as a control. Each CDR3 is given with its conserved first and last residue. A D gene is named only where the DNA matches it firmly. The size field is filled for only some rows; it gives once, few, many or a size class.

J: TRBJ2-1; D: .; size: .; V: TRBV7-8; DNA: TGTGCCAGCAGCTTAGCGCCAGCACCGAGCTCCTACAATGAGCAGTTCTTC; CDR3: CASSLAPAPSSYNEQFF
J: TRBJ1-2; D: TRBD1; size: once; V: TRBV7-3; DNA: TGTGCCAGCAGCCCTACAGGGGGCAGGAACTATGGCTACACCTTC; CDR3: CASSPTGGRNYGYTF
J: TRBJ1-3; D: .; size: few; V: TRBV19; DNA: TGTGCCAGTAGCGCCTTCGGGGGACACTCTGGAAACACCATATATTTT; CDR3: CASSAFGGHSGNTIYF
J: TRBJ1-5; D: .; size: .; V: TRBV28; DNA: TGTGCCAGCAGTTTGGCAGGGGCGCTTGGGGTTCAGCCCCAGCATTTT; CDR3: CASSLAGALGVQPQHF
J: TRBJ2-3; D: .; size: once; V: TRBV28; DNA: TGTGCCAGCAGTCCCCGGGGCGAGCTCACAGATACGCAGTATTTT; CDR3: CASSPRGELTDTQYF
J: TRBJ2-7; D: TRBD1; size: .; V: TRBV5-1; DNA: TGCGCCAGCAGTTATGGGACAGGGTCCTCCTACGAGCAGTACTTC; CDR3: CASSYGTGSSYEQYF
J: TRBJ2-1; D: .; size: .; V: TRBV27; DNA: TGTGCCAGCAGTGTAGAGCGACAGGAGCGCCAGTACAATGAGCAGTTCTTC; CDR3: CASSVERQERQYNEQFF
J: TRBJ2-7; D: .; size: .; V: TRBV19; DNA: TGTGCCAGTAGTAGGAGCCGCTACGAGCAGTACTTC; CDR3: CASSRSRYEQYF
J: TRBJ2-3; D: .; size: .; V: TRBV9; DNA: TGTGCCAGCAGCGTAGGCCCCCGGGGTAAAACAGATACGCAGTATTTT; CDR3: CASSVGPRGKTDTQYF
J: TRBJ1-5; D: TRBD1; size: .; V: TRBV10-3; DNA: TGTGCCATCAGTGGCCCCGGGACAGGTTCCAATCAGCCCCAGCATTTT; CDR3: CAISGPGTGSNQPQHF
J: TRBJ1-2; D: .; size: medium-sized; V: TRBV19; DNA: TGTGCCAGTACCCCAAGCGGTGCCAACTATGGCTACACCTTC; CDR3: CASTPSGANYGYTF
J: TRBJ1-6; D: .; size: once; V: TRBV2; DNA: TGTGCCAGCAGCGACCGTGTAAATTCACCCCTCCACTTT; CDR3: CASSDRVNSPLHF
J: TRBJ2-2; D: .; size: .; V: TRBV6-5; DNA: TGTGCCAGCAGGGCGACAGGCCCCGGGGAGCTGTTTTTT; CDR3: CASRATGPGELFF
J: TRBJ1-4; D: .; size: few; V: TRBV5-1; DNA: TGCGCCAGCAGCCTGGGAGGGGCTACTAATGAAAAACTGTTTTTT; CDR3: CASSLGGATNEKLFF
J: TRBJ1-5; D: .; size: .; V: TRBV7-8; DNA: TGTGCCAGCAGCTTAGCGGGTCATCAGCCCCAGCATTTT; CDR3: CASSLAGHQPQHF
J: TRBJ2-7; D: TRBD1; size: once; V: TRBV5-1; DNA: TGCGCCAGCAGCGGGGGACAGGGGGCCCCCCGGGGGAGCGAGCAGTACTTC; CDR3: CASSGGQGAPRGSEQYF
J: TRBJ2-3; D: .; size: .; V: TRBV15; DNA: TGTGCCACCAGCAGAGTAAGGACGGAGAACACAGATACGCAGTATTTT; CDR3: CATSRVRTENTDTQYF
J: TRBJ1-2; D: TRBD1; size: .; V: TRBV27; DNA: TGTGCCAGCAGTTCCGACAGGGAAGCTAACTATGGCTACACCTTC; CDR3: CASSSDREANYGYTF
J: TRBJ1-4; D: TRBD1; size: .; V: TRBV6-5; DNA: TGTGCCAGCAGTTTGCGGACAGGGTTTGGAGAAAAACTGTTTTTT; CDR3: CASSLRTGFGEKLFF
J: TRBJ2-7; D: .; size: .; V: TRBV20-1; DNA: TGCAGTGCTAGTGACAGTTCCTACGAGCAGTACTTC; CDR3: CSASDSSYEQYF
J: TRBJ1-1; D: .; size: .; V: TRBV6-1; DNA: TGTGCCAGCAGTGAAGTGCGGCAGGGGACCACTGAAGCTTTCTTT; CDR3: CASSEVRQGTTEAFF
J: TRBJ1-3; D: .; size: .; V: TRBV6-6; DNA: TGTGCCAGCAGCAATGAGGGGGATGGAAACACCATATATTTT; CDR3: CASSNEGDGNTIYF
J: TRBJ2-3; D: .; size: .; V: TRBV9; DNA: TGTGCCAGCAGCCCCCGCTCGACTAGGGATATCACAGATACGCAGTATTTT; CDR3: CASSPRSTRDITDTQYF
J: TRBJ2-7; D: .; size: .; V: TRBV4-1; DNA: TGCGCCAGCAGCCAGCCGGGCCCGGGGTACGAGCAGTACTTC; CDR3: CASSQPGPGYEQYF
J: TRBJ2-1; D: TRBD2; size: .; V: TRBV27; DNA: TGTGCCAGCAGTTTGTCCCGACTAGCTGGGAATGAGCAGTTCTTC; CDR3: CASSLSRLAGNEQFF
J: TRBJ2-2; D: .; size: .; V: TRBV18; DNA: TGTGCCAGCTCACCAGGAGGGGGTTCGGCCGGGGAGCTGTTTTTT; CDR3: CASSPGGGSAGELFF
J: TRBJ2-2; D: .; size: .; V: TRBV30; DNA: TGTGCCTGGAGACCCGGAAGTACCGGGGAGCTGTTTTTT; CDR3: CAWRPGSTGELFF
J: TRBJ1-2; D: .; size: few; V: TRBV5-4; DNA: TGTGCCAGCAGCTCCCAGGACAGTTTGCTCTATGGCTACACCTTC; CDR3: CASSSQDSLLYGYTF
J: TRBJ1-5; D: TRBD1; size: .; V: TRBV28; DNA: TGTGCCAGCAGTTTCCAGGGGGCGCCCAATCAGCCCCAGCATTTT; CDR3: CASSFQGAPNQPQHF
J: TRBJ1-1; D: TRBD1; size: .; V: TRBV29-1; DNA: TGCAGCGTTGCAGACAGGGAGGCTTTCTTT; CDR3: CSVADREAFF
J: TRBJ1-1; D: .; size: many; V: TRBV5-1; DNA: TGCGCCAGCAGCCCAAGAGATGGTTCCACTGAAGCTTTCTTT; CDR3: CASSPRDGSTEAFF
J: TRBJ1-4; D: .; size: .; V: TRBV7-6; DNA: TGTGCCAGCAGCTTAGGGAATGGGGGGAATGAAAAACTGTTTTTT; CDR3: CASSLGNGGNEKLFF
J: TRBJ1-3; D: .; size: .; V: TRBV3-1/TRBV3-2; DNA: TGTGCCAGCAGCCAAGGGGCGGACAGCACCGGAAACACCATATATTTT; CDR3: CASSQGADSTGNTIYF
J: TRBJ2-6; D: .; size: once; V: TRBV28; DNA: TGTGCCAGCAGTTTATTGCAGGGTACGGCTGGGGCCAACGTCCTGACTTTC; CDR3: CASSLLQGTAGANVLTF
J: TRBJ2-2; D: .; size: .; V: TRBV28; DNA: TGTGCCAGCATCCCGGGACCGTTCTTAGCGAACACCGGGGAGCTGTTTTTT; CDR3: CASIPGPFLANTGELFF
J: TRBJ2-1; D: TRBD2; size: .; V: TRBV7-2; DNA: TGTGCCAGCAGTTTGGGGACTAGCGGGGTAAATGAGCAGTTCTTC; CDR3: CASSLGTSGVNEQFF
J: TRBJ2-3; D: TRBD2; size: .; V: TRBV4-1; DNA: TGCGCCAGCAGCCAAGACCGGGGACTAGTTGGTGTCACAGATACGCAGTATTTT; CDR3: CASSQDRGLVGVTDTQYF
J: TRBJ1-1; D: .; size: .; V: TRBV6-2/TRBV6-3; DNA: TGTGCCAGCAGTCTTACAGGGAGGAACACTGAAGCTTTCTTT; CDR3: CASSLTGRNTEAFF
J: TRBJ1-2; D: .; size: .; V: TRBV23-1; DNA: TGCGCCCCTACCTGGGGCTACACCTTC; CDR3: CAPTWGYTF
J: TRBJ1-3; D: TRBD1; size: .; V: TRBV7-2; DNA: TGTGCCAGCAGCTCGGGACAGGGAGGTGACACCATATATTTT; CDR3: CASSSGQGGDTIYF
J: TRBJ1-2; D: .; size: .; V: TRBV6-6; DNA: TGTGCCAGTAGATTTGAGAGGCTGTCTAACTATGGCTACACCTTC; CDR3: CASRFERLSNYGYTF
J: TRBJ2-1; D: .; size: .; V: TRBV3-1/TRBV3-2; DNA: TGTGCCAGCAGCCTCGTAGACTATGAGCAGTTCTTC; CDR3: CASSLVDYEQFF
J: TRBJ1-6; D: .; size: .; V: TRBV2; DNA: TGTGCCAGCAAAGGGCCGGGGCGAGATTCACCCCTCCACTTT; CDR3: CASKGPGRDSPLHF
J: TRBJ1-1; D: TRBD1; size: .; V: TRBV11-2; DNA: TGTGCCAGCAGCTTAAATCAGGGGGTAGGGGCTTTCTTT; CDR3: CASSLNQGVGAFF
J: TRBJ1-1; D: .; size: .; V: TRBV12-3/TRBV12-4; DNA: TGTGCCAGCACCCGGGGTTTGAACACTGAAGCTTTCTTT; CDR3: CASTRGLNTEAFF
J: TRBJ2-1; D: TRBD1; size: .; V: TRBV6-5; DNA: TGTGCCAGCAGCAGCCGGGACAGGGGTTACAATGAGCAGTTCTTC; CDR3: CASSSRDRGYNEQFF
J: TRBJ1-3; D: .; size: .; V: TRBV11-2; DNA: TGTGCCAGCAGCTTAGCTGGGTCAGGGATCGGAAACACCATATATTTT; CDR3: CASSLAGSGIGNTIYF
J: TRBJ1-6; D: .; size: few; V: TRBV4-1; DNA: TGCGCCAGCAGCCAAGATGACCCAGACTATAATTCACCCCTCCACTTT; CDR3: CASSQDDPDYNSPLHF
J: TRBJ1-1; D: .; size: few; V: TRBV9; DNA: TGTGCCAGCAGCGCGTTGGGACAAGGGGCAACTGAAGCTTTCTTT; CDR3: CASSALGQGATEAFF
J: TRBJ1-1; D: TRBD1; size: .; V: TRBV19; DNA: TGTGCCAGTAGTAAACAGGGGGACACTGAAGCTTTCTTT; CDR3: CASSKQGDTEAFF
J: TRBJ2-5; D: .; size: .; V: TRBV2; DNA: TGTGCCAGCGCCCGAGGGGCGTTGACCGAGACCCAGTACTTC; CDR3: CASARGALTETQYF